A selection of T cell receptor beta chains follows, all from one sample in a study of T-cell reconstitution after alpha-beta-depleted transplantation in children. TCRdb reprocessed the PCR reads via MiXCR and lists one record per CDR3 protein. This table has some 300,000 distinct CDR3 sequences, 9.5% to 13% appearing once. The sample in question was PBMCs, obtained before TCRalphabeta/CD19-depleted stem cell transplant. The receptors were sampled from a boy younger than two with acute myeloid leukemia, due to receive a stem cell transplant. Both conserved end residues are part of each CDR3. D genes are given only for firm matches. Expanded clones are given a class, and other clones once, few, many or no size at all.

clone size,J gene,V gene,D gene,CDR3 protein,CDR3 DNA
many,TRBJ2-5,TRBV3-1,TRBD2,CASSQAGGETQYF,TGTGCCAGCAGCCAAGCGGGAGGAGAGACCCAGTACTTC
many,TRBJ1-3,TRBV20-1,-,CSARGGNTIYF,TGCAGTGCTAGAGGGGGAAACACCATATATTTT
few,TRBJ2-2,TRBV7-8,TRBD2,CASGPSGGGAITGELFF,TGTGCCAGCGGCCCCTCCGGCGGGGGGGCGATCACCGGGGAGCTGTTTTTT
many,TRBJ2-2,TRBV20-1,TRBD2,CRLLAGPNTGELFF,TGCAGGTTACTAGCGGGGCCTAACACCGGGGAGCTGTTTTTT
few,TRBJ2-5,TRBV5-1,-,CASSVLQPQETQYF,TGCGCCAGCAGCGTACTACAGCCACAAGAGACCCAGTACTTC
many,TRBJ1-4,TRBV12-3/TRBV12-4,-,CASGPRAGDEKLFF,TGTGCCAGCGGTCCCCGGGCCGGGGATGAAAAACTGTTTTTT
many,TRBJ1-4,TRBV28,TRBD1,CASSSGTVTNEKLFF,TGTGCCAGCAGTTCAGGGACAGTTACTAATGAAAAACTGTTTTTT
many,TRBJ1-5,TRBV20-1,-,CSARDQLPSQPQHF,TGCAGTGCTAGAGATCAACTCCCTTCGCAGCCCCAGCATTTT
many,TRBJ2-3,TRBV24-1,TRBD2,CATSLAGVGTDTQYF,TGTGCCACCAGTCTAGCGGGAGTTGGGACAGATACGCAGTATTTT
many,TRBJ2-3,TRBV7-8,TRBD2,CASSRFSTSGRVADTQYF,TGTGCCAGCAGCAGATTCTCGACTAGCGGGAGGGTAGCAGATACGCAGTATTTT
-,TRBJ1-6,TRBV12-3/TRBV12-4,-,CASSLVLNSPLHF,TGTGCCAGCAGTTTAGTGCTGAATTCACCCCTCCACTTT
many,TRBJ2-7,TRBV11-2,-,CASSLRAGYYEQYF,TGTGCCAGCAGCTTAAGGGCAGGGTACTACGAGCAGTACTTC
-,TRBJ2-7,TRBV11-3,TRBD2,CASSLGLADAFSYEQYF,TGTGCCAGCAGCCTGGGACTAGCGGACGCTTTCTCCTACGAGCAGTACTTC
few,TRBJ2-2,TRBV12-3/TRBV12-4,TRBD2,CASSLIRTSGTGELFF,TGTGCCAGCAGTTTAATTAGGACTAGCGGTACCGGGGAGCTGTTTTTT
many,TRBJ1-5,TRBV20-1,-,CSAPNRQWMNQPQHF,TGCAGTGCTCCTAACCGACAGTGGATGAATCAGCCCCAGCATTTT
-,TRBJ2-5,TRBV20-1,TRBD1,CSAGSTGGWETQYF,TGCAGTGCTGGATCTACAGGGGGCTGGGAGACCCAGTACTTC
many,TRBJ2-5,TRBV27,TRBD2,CASSLYPGLGQETQYF,TGTGCCAGCAGTTTGTACCCGGGACTAGGGCAAGAGACCCAGTACTTC
many,TRBJ2-7,TRBV6-2/TRBV6-3,TRBD2,CASSGTSGRIEQYF,TGTGCCAGCAGTGGGACTAGCGGGAGAATCGAGCAGTACTTC
many,TRBJ2-7,TRBV5-1,TRBD1,CASSPENRDRDEQYF,TGCGCCAGCAGTCCGGAGAACCGGGACAGGGACGAGCAGTACTTC
many,TRBJ2-5,TRBV4-3,-,CASSQGAPLRETQYF,TGCGCCAGCAGCCAAGGGGCCCCCCTGCGAGAGACCCAGTACTTC
many,TRBJ2-7,TRBV27,-,CASSSFYEQYF,TGTGCCAGCAGTTCGTTCTACGAGCAGTACTTC
many,TRBJ2-1,TRBV20-1,-,CSARGRDSYNEQFF,TGCAGTGCTAGGGGGCGGGACTCCTACAATGAGCAGTTCTTC
few,TRBJ2-7,TRBV6-5,-,CASSYKRSSYEQYF,TGTGCCAGCAGTTACAAGAGGAGCTCCTACGAGCAGTACTTC
many,TRBJ2-5,TRBV7-2,TRBD2,CASSTGAGGLQTQYF,TGTGCCAGCAGCACGGGAGCGGGGGGGCTCCAGACCCAGTACTTC
many,TRBJ2-6,TRBV9,-,CASSVWGSSGANVLTF,TGTGCCAGCAGCGTTTGGGGGAGCTCTGGGGCCAACGTCCTGACTTTC
many,TRBJ2-4,TRBV20-1,-,CSARGYIQYF,TGCAGTGCTAGGGGGTACATTCAGTACTTC
many,TRBJ2-2,TRBV27,TRBD2,CASSRLAGRNTGELFF,TGTGCCAGCAGTCGACTAGCGGGGAGGAACACCGGGGAGCTGTTTTTT
many,TRBJ1-1,TRBV10-2,-,CASRGDRPGAFF,TGCGCCAGCAGGGGTGACAGGCCCGGCGCTTTCTTT
many,TRBJ1-1,TRBV10-3,-,CAIRVKTSNTEAFF,TGTGCCATCAGGGTGAAGACATCGAACACTGAAGCTTTCTTT
many,TRBJ2-5,TRBV5-1,-,CASSFIAWETQYF,TGCGCCAGCAGCTTTATCGCTTGGGAGACCCAGTACTTC
many,TRBJ1-5,TRBV12-3/TRBV12-4,TRBD1,CASSAGDRGFEPQHF,TGTGCCAGCAGTGCAGGGGACAGGGGGTTTGAGCCCCAGCATTTT
many,TRBJ2-4,TRBV15,-,CATSRSQGAKNIQYF,TGTGCCACCAGCAGGTCGCAGGGAGCCAAAAACATTCAGTACTTC
many,TRBJ1-5,TRBV20-1,TRBD1,CSAWTGNQPQHF,TGCAGTGCTTGGACAGGGAATCAGCCCCAGCATTTT
many,TRBJ2-1,TRBV6-5,TRBD2,CASSYYSSGSSYNEQFF,TGTGCCAGCAGTTATTATAGTAGCGGGAGTTCCTACAATGAGCAGTTCTTC
few,TRBJ2-7,TRBV11-2,-,CASRLTSDSPYEQYF,TGTGCCAGCCGATTGACTTCGGACTCCCCATACGAGCAGTACTTC
many,TRBJ1-1,TRBV29-1,TRBD1,CSVAGQGTEAFF,TGCAGCGTTGCGGGACAGGGAACTGAAGCTTTCTTT
many,TRBJ2-7,TRBV10-3,TRBD1,CAIPGTAPGEQYF,TGTGCCATCCCCGGGACAGCTCCGGGCGAGCAGTACTTC
many,TRBJ2-1,TRBV12-3/TRBV12-4,TRBD2,CASSVGTSGRDEQFF,TGTGCCAGCAGTGTCGGGACTAGCGGGAGGGATGAGCAGTTCTTC
many,TRBJ2-5,TRBV7-9,-,CASSLARTTRGKTQYF,TGTGCCAGCAGCTTAGCCCGGACTACCCGGGGAAAGACCCAGTACTTC
many,TRBJ2-1,TRBV3-1,TRBD2,CASSHGTRGWQFF,TGTGCCAGCAGCCACGGGACTAGGGGATGGCAGTTCTTC
many,TRBJ2-7,TRBV7-2,-,CASSLAPGFSYEQYF,TGTGCCAGCAGCTTAGCCCCGGGCTTTTCCTACGAGCAGTACTTC
-,TRBJ2-2,TRBV18,-,CASSPLPRAYNTGELFF,TGTGCCAGCTCACCACTACCGCGGGCCTACAACACCGGGGAGCTGTTTTTT
few,TRBJ2-7,TRBV30,-,CAWSEGATYEQYF,TGTGCCTGGAGTGAAGGGGCCACCTACGAGCAGTACTTC
-,TRBJ2-3,TRBV2,-,CASKSRPSTDTQYF,TGTGCCAGCAAGTCGCGGCCTAGCACAGATACGCAGTATTTT
many,TRBJ2-1,TRBV29-1,-,CSVEVWRSSYNEQFF,TGCAGCGTTGAGGTGTGGAGGAGCTCCTACAATGAGCAGTTCTTC
many,TRBJ1-1,TRBV5-1,-,CASSLELSIGTEAFF,TGCGCCAGCAGCTTGGAGCTATCTATTGGCACTGAAGCTTTCTTT
few,TRBJ2-1,TRBV6-1,TRBD1,CASSMNTGGAYNEQFF,TGTGCCAGCAGTATGAATACAGGGGGCGCCTACAATGAGCAGTTCTTC
many,TRBJ2-1,TRBV5-1,TRBD1,CASSEGQGANEQFF,TGCGCCAGCAGCGAGGGACAGGGGGCGAATGAGCAGTTCTTC
many,TRBJ2-3,TRBV12-3/TRBV12-4,TRBD2,CASSLAWTSGRLTDTQYF,TGTGCCAGCAGTTTAGCGTGGACTAGCGGGAGGTTGACAGATACGCAGTATTTT
many,TRBJ2-3,TRBV18,TRBD2,CASSPYGLAVSTDTQYF,TGTGCCAGCTCACCTTACGGACTAGCGGTATCCACAGATACGCAGTATTTT
many,TRBJ2-3,TRBV28,-,CASSLLARDTQYF,TGTGCCAGCAGTTTACTAGCGAGAGATACGCAGTATTTT
many,TRBJ2-3,TRBV7-9,-,CASSLGGAGARTDTQYF,TGTGCCAGCAGCTTAGGAGGGGCGGGGGCACGCACAGATACGCAGTATTTT
many,TRBJ2-7,TRBV28,-,CASSLRRGLFYEQYF,TGTGCCAGCAGTTTAAGGAGGGGCCTGTTCTACGAGCAGTACTTC
many,TRBJ1-6,TRBV28,-,CASSPSDRYNSPLHF,TGTGCCAGTAGTCCGTCGGACAGATATAATTCACCCCTCCACTTT
many,TRBJ2-1,TRBV6-1,TRBD1,CASSRLGQGAKYNEQFF,TGTGCCAGCAGTCGCTTGGGGCAGGGGGCGAAGTACAATGAGCAGTTCTTC